This passage covers 32 T cell receptor beta chains from one sample sequenced in a study of CD8+ T cells in alopecia areata. Sequencing templates came from extracted RNA that was reverse transcribed into cDNA. Here immunoSEQ multiplex PCR was the method, and the copy in TCRdb shows in-frame clones only, minus some. This sample has 93,000 or so clones, with 55% found just once. What was sequenced was CD4+ T cells sorted from blood. The receptors come from a human donor in good health.

V and J are TRBV14 and TRBJ1-5; D not resolved. The germline gives CDR1 SGHDN, CDR2 FVKESK. The CDR3 consists of 13 residues. Trimming pared 2 bases from V and 7 bases from J, leaving 9 bases between. CDR3 sequence: CASSQNGGQPQHF. The CDR3 DNA follows: TGTGCCAGCAGCCAAAACGGAGGGCAGCCCCAGCATTTT.

With regard to this clone: Its ends do not fully match the called genes, so a read error is possible. The rearrangement joins TRBV7-7 to TRBJ2-5; tentative D call: TRBD1 (5 bases). The CDR3 length is 13 residues. CDR1 is SSHAT and CDR2 is FNYEAQ in the germline V gene (reference sequence). The CDR3 reads CASSLGAQETQYF. DNA for the CDR3: TGTGCTAGCAGCTTAGGGGCCCAAGAGACCCAGTACTTC.

This clone came up a few times. The rearrangement links TRBV4-2 to TRBJ2-1; tentatively, D is TRBD2 (5 bases). The CDR3 spans 17 residues. The germline V gene encodes CDR1 LGHNA and CDR2 YNFKEQ. Trimming cost V 1 base and J 1 base, with 14 bases left between them. In nucleotides, the CDR3 is TGTGCCAGCAGCCAAGGTAGAGGTGGGGAGTCCTACAATGAGCAGTTCTTC. Amino acid sequence: CASSQGRGGESYNEQFF.

This clone has just one count. V usage is TRBV30 and J usage is TRBJ2-2; either TRBD1 or TRBD2 may supply D (6 bases each). The germline V gene has CDR1 GTSNPN and CDR2 SVGIG (reference sequence). CDR3 length: 16 residues. V gave up 1 base and J gave up 0 bases, with 12 bases separating them. The CDR3 here is CAWSAGRGPNTGELFF. The CDR3 nucleotides read TGTGCCTGGAGTGCGGGACGGGGGCCGAACACCGGGGAGCTGTTTTTT.

The chain carries TRBV19 and TRBJ2-6; 8 nucleotides align to TRBD1. The V and J ends lost 9 bases and 1 base, in that order; junction bases with no gene match: 5. Per the germline V gene, CDR1 is LNHDA and CDR2 is SQIVND (reference sequence). The CDR3 has 15 residues. CDR3 amino acids: CASRGQGSGANVLTF. DNA of the CDR3: TGTGCCAGCCGAGGACAGGGTTCTGGGGCCAACGTCCTGACTTTC.

The rearrangement uses TRBV25-1 and TRBJ2-1; tentatively, D is TRBD1 or TRBD2 (6 bases each). This CDR3 has 15 amino acids. CDR1 is MGHDK, CDR2 SYGVNS, per germline. Trimming cost V 7 bases and J 8 bases, with 21 bases left between them. The DNA of the CDR3 is TGTGCCAGCAATCGTCCGAGGGGGGAGATCGATGAGCAGTTCTTC. This codes for CASNRPRGEIDEQFF.

A few counts support this clone. Here the CDR3 reads CASSLSYPDTQYF. The CDR3 coding sequence is TGTGCCAGCAGTTTGTCGTACCCAGATACGCAGTATTTT. The J gene is TRBJ2-3, the V gene TRBV27; D gene unclear. V shed 3 bases and J shed 4 bases, with 8 bases lying between them. CDR3 length: 13 amino acids. CDR1 MNHEY and CDR2 SMNVEV come from the germline V gene (reference sequence).

The chain employs TRBV7-3 and TRBJ2-2, with 10 bases aligning to TRBD2. Germline V gene lookup returns CDR1 SGHTA and CDR2 FQGTGA. CDR3 length: 15 residues. The trim removed 1 base at V and 5 bases at J, leaving 1 base unmatched. This chain's CDR3 is CASSLKLAGTGELFF. The CDR3 bases are TGTGCCAGCAGCTTAAAACTAGCGGGGACCGGGGAGCTGTTTTTT.

This clone rates as medium-sized. This sample also contains other DNA sequences that code for the same CDR3. The chain links TRBV18 to TRBJ1-1; 7 bases fit TRBD1. This CDR3 has 13 amino acids. From germline, CDR1 is KGHSH and CDR2 LQKENI. V was clipped by 3 bases and J by 3 bases; unmatched bases: 1. The CDR3 DNA reads TGTGCCAGCTCACCTACAGGGGACACTGAAGCTTTCTTT. This encodes CASSPTGDTEAFF.

This chain links TRBV30 with TRBJ1-2; maybe TRBD1 (5 bases). The CDR3 spans 13 residues. V was shortened by 2 bases and J by 7 bases, with 14 bases between the two germline ends. Looked up from germline, CDR1 is GTSNPN and CDR2 is SVGIG (reference sequence). CDR3 bases: TGTGCCTGGAGTCACAGGAGAGTAGGTGGCTACACCTTC. Encoded protein: CAWSHRRVGGYTF. Full variable domain (rest looked up from reference TRBV30 and TRBJ1-2): SQTIHQWPATLVQPVGSPLSLECTVEGTSNPNLYWYRQAAGRGLQLLFYSVGIGQISSEVPQNLSASRPQDRQFILSSKKLLLSDSGFYLCAWSHRRVGGYTFGSGTRLTVV.

The CDR3 DNA reads as TGTGCCAGCAGTTACTCCCAATATGATTCACCCCTCCACTTT. It is translated as CASSYSQYDSPLHF. This chain links TRBV6-6 with TRBJ1-6; D is unresolved. The CDR3 loop spans 14 amino acids. Germline CDR1 is MNHNY and CDR2 is SVGAGI (reference sequence). V dropped 0 bases and J dropped 8 bases, with 8 bases sitting between them.

This clone was detected only a few times. This chain uses TRBV10-3 with TRBJ2-5; 13 positions match TRBD2. The CDR3 length is 15 residues. J lost 5 bases, V lost 6 bases, and 6 bases had no gene match. The germline V gene encodes CDR1 ENHRY and CDR2 SYGVKD. The CDR3, as DNA: TGTGCCATCAGCCGGACTAGCGGGGGCCGTGAGACCCAGTACTTC. It encodes CAISRTSGGRETQYF.

CDR3: CASSLEGLRETQYF. CDR3 sequence (DNA): TGTGCCAGCAGCTTAGAGGGGTTACGGGAGACCCAGTACTTC. This rearrangement joins TRBV11-2 to TRBJ2-5; D call uncertain. Trimming removed 0 bases from V and 5 bases from J, with 10 bases in between. Germline V gives CDR1 SGHAT, CDR2 FQNNGV. The CDR3 is 14 residues long.

The chain uses TRBV11-2 and TRBJ2-5; TRBD2 might be the D (6 bases). Germline V gene lookup returns CDR1 SGHAT and CDR2 FQNNGV. Trimming left V 4 bases short and J 2 bases short, with 8 bases between. CDR3 length: 13 amino acids. The CDR3 reads CASSSGRQETQYF. The CDR3 nucleotides read TGTGCCAGCAGCTCCGGGAGACAAGAGACCCAGTACTTC.

The V and J genes are TRBV7-2 and TRBJ2-1; D ambiguous. V was shortened by 1 base and J by 5 bases, with 9 bases between the two germline ends. The length of the CDR3 is 14 residues. CDR1 and CDR2 (germline): SGHTA, FQGNSA. The CDR3 DNA sequence: TGTGCCAGCAGCTTAGAGATCGGAGACAATGAGCAGTTCTTC. Protein: CASSLEIGDNEQFF.

The V gene is TRBV18, the J gene TRBJ1-1, with D uncertain. The germline V and J ends were trimmed by 5 bases and 4 bases, with 11 bases remaining between them. The CDR3 is 13 amino acids. Looked up from germline, CDR1 is KGHSH and CDR2 is LQKENI. The chain's CDR3 is CASSAGRSTEAFF. Here the CDR3 DNA reads TGTGCCAGCTCAGCAGGCCGGAGCACTGAAGCTTTCTTT.

The rearrangement joins TRBV5-1 to TRBJ1-2; no definite D call. The germline V and J ends were trimmed by 0 bases and 8 bases, with 11 bases remaining between them. Germline CDR1 reads SGHRS; CDR2 reads YFSETQ. This CDR3 has 13 residues. This CDR3 is CASSLGGMEGYTF. The CDR3 bases are TGCGCCAGCAGCTTGGGTGGGATGGAGGGCTACACCTTC.

This clone appeared a single time. The chain carries TRBV5-1 and TRBJ2-3, with D perhaps TRBD1 (5 bases). Trimming shortened V by 0 bases and J by 2 bases, and 7 bases separated the two germline ends. CDR3 length: 14 residues. Germline V gene sequence: CDR1 SGHRS, CDR2 YFSETQ. CDR3 bases: TGCGCCAGCAGCTTGGGGGGCCTCACAGATACGCAGTATTTT. Its translation: CASSLGGLTDTQYF.

This chain joins TRBV20-1 and TRBJ2-6, with no clear D. Germline loops: CDR1 DFQATT, CDR2 SNEGSKA (reference sequence). The V end was cut by 5 bases, the J end by 2 bases, with 1 base between. This CDR3 is 11 amino acids long. DNA for the CDR3: TGCAGTGCTCCTGGGGCCAACGTCCTGACTTTC. As protein: CSAPGANVLTF.

The rearrangement links TRBV28 to TRBJ2-7; tentatively, D is TRBD2 (5 bases). CDR3 length: 16 residues. V was shortened by 2 bases and J by 3 bases, with 17 bases between the two germline ends. The germline V gene has CDR1 MDHEN and CDR2 SYDVKM. The CDR3 protein is CASSLPLGVFGYEQYF. In DNA, the CDR3 is TGTGCCAGCAGTTTACCCCTCGGGGTGTTCGGCTACGAGCAGTACTTC.

The chain joins TRBV29-1 to TRBJ1-3; D not certain. V was shortened by 4 bases and J by 0 bases, with 7 bases between the two germline ends. The CDR3 spans 13 residues. Per germline, CDR1 SQVTM and CDR2 ANQGSEA. The CDR3 protein is CSVVENSGNTIYF. As DNA, the CDR3 is TGCAGCGTTGTGGAAAACTCTGGAAACACCATATATTTT.

The chain carries TRBV28 and TRBJ2-7; 8 nucleotides line up with TRBD1. The V gene's germline CDR1 is MDHEN and CDR2 SYDVKM. The CDR3 sequence is 14 residues long. V was clipped by 5 bases and J by 2 bases; unmatched bases: 5. The CDR3 spells CASSTGTGPYEQYF. The CDR3 DNA follows: TGTGCCAGCAGTACCGGGACAGGTCCCTACGAGCAGTACTTC. Combining the CDR3 with reference TRBV28 and TRBJ2-7 gives the whole variable domain DVKVTQSSRYLVKRTGEKVFLECVQDMDHENMFWYRQDPGLGLRLIYFSYDVKMKEKGDIPEGYSVSREKKERFSLILESASTNQTSMYLCASSTGTGPYEQYFGPGTRLTVT.

This clone was counted only a few times. The chain recombines TRBV18 with TRBJ2-2; 10 nucleotides align to TRBD1. The CDR3 consists of 17 residues. The germline V gene has CDR1 KGHSH and CDR2 LQKENI. V lost 2 bases and J lost 0; bases outside the gene matches: 3. The CDR3 loop is CASSPRGQGPNTGELFF. Written as DNA, the CDR3 is TGTGCCAGCTCACCAAGGGGACAGGGGCCGAACACCGGGGAGCTGTTTTTT.

The chain employs TRBV18 and TRBJ2-5; D gene uncertain. Per the germline V gene, CDR1 is KGHSH and CDR2 is LQKENI. Trimming took off 4 bases at V and 0 bases at J, with 3 bases between the two ends. The CDR3 is 12 residues long. The CDR3 bases are TGTGCCAGCTCACTATACCAAGAGACCCAGTACTTC. Translated, it gives CASSLYQETQYF.

The chain has TRBV18 and TRBJ2-3; 10 bases match TRBD2. CDR1 KGHSH and CDR2 LQKENI come from the germline V gene. Germline trimming cut 3 bases from V and 5 bases from J; bases unmatched to any gene: 20. The CDR3 length is 20 residues. The CDR3 DNA sequence: TGTGCCAGCTCACCGGTCGGCAGCGGGGGGGCTTTACGAGTCGAAGATACGCAGTATTTT. Translating it yields CASSPVGSGGALRVEDTQYF.

The CDR3 sequence: CASSRGTGGSYEQYF. The CDR3 nucleotides read TGCGCCAGCAGCCGGGGGACAGGGGGTTCCTACGAGCAGTACTTC. The rearrangement links TRBV4-1 to TRBJ2-7; the match to TRBD1 covers 11 bases. The CDR3 consists of 15 residues. Germline lookup yields CDR1 MGHRA and CDR2 YSYEKL. V shed 4 bases, J shed 1 base, and the junction held 3 bases outside the gene matches.

This sequence joins TRBV5-1 and TRBJ2-3; TRBD1 might be the D (6 bases). The CDR3 extends over 15 amino acids. Germline assignment: CDR1 SGHRS and CDR2 YFSETQ. V gave up 0 bases and J gave up 3 bases, with 11 bases separating them. As DNA, the CDR3 is TGCGCCAGCAGCTTGGACAGGGCACCAACAGATACGCAGTATTTT. Protein: CASSLDRAPTDTQYF.

The CDR3 region is CSVGRTETNTGELFF. The CDR3 region has the DNA TGCAGCGTCGGGAGGACAGAAACGAACACCGGGGAGCTGTTTTTT. The rearrangement joins TRBV29-1 to TRBJ2-2, with D possibly matching TRBD2 (7 bases). Germline V gene data show CDR1 as SQVTM and CDR2 as ANQGSEA. The V and J ends lost 6 bases and 0 bases respectively, with 14 bases between them. The CDR3 is made up of 15 amino acids.

This chain links TRBV4-1 with TRBJ2-5; D unclear. This CDR3 region has 15 residues. Germline V gives CDR1 MGHRA, CDR2 YSYEKL. V was shortened by 1 base and J by 0 bases, with 9 bases between the two germline ends. The CDR3 loop is CASSQGQEYQETQYF. The CDR3 DNA sequence: TGCGCCAGCAGCCAAGGGCAGGAGTACCAAGAGACCCAGTACTTC.

V gene TRBV7-2 combines with J gene TRBJ2-5, with 10 positions matching TRBD1. The CDR3 is 14 amino acids. The germline V gene has CDR1 SGHTA and CDR2 FQGNSA. With 5 bases clipped from V and 2 bases from J, the junction kept 2 bases outside the gene matches. For the CDR3, the DNA is TGTGCCAGCAGCCTGGACAGGGGGCAAGAGACCCAGTACTTC. Its protein is CASSLDRGQETQYF.

The CDR3 region is CATYSSGGANEQFF. The CDR3 nucleotides read TGTGCCACCTACTCTAGCGGGGGGGCTAATGAGCAGTTCTTC. The V call is TRBV19, the J call TRBJ2-1, with 12 bases lining up with TRBD2. Per germline, CDR1 LNHDA and CDR2 SQIVND (reference sequence). V was clipped by 10 bases and J by 7 bases; unmatched bases: 8. CDR3 length equals 14 residues.

Only a few counts were recorded for this clone. The chain carries TRBV5-1 and TRBJ2-4; D possibly corresponds to TRBD1 (6 bases). Looked up from germline, CDR1 is SGHRS and CDR2 is YFSETQ. CDR3 length: 17 amino acids. Trimming stripped 0 bases from V and 0 bases from J, with 13 bases between. The chain's CDR3 is CASSLGQAGVAKNIQYF. The CDR3 DNA sequence: TGCGCCAGCAGCTTGGGGCAGGCAGGGGTAGCCAAAAACATTCAGTACTTC.